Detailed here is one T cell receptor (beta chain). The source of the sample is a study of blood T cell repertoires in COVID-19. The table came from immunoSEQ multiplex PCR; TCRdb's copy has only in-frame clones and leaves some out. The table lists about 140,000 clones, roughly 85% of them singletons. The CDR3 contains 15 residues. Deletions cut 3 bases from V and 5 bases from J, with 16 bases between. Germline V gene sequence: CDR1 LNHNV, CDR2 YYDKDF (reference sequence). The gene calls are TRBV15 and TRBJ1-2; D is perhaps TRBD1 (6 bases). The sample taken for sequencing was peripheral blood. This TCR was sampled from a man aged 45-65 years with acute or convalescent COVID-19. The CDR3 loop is CATSRLTGIGYGYTF. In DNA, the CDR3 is TGTGCCACCAGCAGGCTCACAGGGATTGGTTATGGCTACACCTTC.